This is a list of T cell receptor beta chains from one sample in a study of T cell responses to AZD1222 COVID-19 vaccine. Profiling relied on immunoSEQ multiplex PCR, and the TCRdb table lists in-frame clones only, not all of them. The repertoire includes about 97,000 clones, more than 70% of them detected once, and 2.8% sits in the top ten. The sequenced sample was peripheral blood, obtained on day 0 of AZD1222 vaccination. The receptors shown here come from an adult in good health. Both conserved end residues are part of each CDR3.

v_call cdr3_aa
TRBV3-1/TRBV3-2 CASSHLNRGNYGYTF
TRBV6-2/TRBV6-3 CASSYSTGIRAEAFF
TRBV4-2 CASSQPTAQSSYNSPLHF
TRBV29-1 CSGGLNTEAFF
TRBV5-5 CASSLTGQTEAFF
TRBV18 CASSPDRGRTYEQYF
TRBV27 CASSSHSNTGELFF
TRBV6-5 CAGGDSSNQPQHF
TRBV5-1 CASSWGQEDTQYF
TRBV11-2 CASSSTPQGGANNGQFF
TRBV30 CAWSARGGFSGYTF
TRBV27 CASSLSMTGPTGELFF
TRBV27 CASSQDWGNIQYF
TRBV12-5 CASGRSGLSTDTQYF
TRBV2 CASSPLRARNQPQHF
TRBV18 CASSPRQANTGELFF
TRBV5-1 CASSLVQGNGYEQYF
TRBV12-5 CASGLDEHHSGNTIYF
TRBV10-3 CAISAPDREYGYTF
TRBV28 CASRETIEKLFF
TRBV18 CASSSGPGSRTIYF
TRBV5-5 CASSLQQGSSYNEQFF
TRBV6-4 CASSDSAGAHDTQYF
TRBV13 CASSLETGTRYEQYF
TRBV19 CAIEGQPQHF
TRBV11-2 CASSLFLLSDTQYF
TRBV27 CASRRGTYNEQFF
TRBV3-1/TRBV3-2 CASSQEYASNQPQHF
TRBV5-1 CASSQDLDTQYF
TRBV5-1 CASSFREMYNEQFF
TRBV25-1 CASSARGTNYGYTF
TRBV29-1 CSVAQTTEAFF
TRBV6-5 CASRINEQNYGYTF
TRBV28 CASSLHSGYTF
TRBV4-1 CASSQDRAANQPQHF
TRBV30 CAWSVSGNTIYF
TRBV6-6 CASSYALDEQYF
TRBV6-1 CASSEMTENTEAFF
TRBV4-3 CASSQVLDSYNEQFF
TRBV12-3/TRBV12-4 CASSLGINEQYF
TRBV14 CASSRLPGGASSSGANVLTF